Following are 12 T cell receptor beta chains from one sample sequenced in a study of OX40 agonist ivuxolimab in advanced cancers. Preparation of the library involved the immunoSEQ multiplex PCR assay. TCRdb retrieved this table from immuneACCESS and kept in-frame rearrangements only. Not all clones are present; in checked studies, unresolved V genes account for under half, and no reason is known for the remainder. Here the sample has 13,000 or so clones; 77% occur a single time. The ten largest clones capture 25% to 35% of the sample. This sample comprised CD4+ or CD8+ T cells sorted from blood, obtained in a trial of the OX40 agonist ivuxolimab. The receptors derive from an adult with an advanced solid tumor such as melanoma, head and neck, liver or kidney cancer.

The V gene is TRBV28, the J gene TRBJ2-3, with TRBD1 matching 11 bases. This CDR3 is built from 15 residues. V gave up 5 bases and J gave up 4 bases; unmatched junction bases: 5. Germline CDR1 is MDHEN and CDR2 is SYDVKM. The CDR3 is CASSAGTGGSDTQYF. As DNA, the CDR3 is TGTGCCAGCAGTGCCGGGACAGGGGGTTCAGATACGCAGTATTTT.

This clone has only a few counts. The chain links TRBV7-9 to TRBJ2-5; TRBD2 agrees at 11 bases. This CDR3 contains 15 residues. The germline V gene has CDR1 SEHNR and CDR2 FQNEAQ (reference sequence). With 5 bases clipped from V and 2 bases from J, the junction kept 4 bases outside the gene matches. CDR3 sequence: CASSPGTSGQETQYF. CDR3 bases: TGTGCCAGCAGCCCCGGGACTAGCGGACAAGAGACCCAGTACTTC.

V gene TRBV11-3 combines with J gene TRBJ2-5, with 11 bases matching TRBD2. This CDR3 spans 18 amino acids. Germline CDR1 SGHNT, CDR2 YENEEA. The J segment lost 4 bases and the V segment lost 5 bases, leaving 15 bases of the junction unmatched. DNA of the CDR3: TGTGCCAGCAGCCCGGGGAGGGGTAGCGGGAGGGCTGGAGAGACCCAGTACTTC. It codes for CASSPGRGSGRAGETQYF.

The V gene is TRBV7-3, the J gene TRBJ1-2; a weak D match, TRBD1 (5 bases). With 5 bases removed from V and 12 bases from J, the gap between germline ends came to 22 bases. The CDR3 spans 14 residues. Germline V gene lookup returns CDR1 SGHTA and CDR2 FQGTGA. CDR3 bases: TGTGCCAGCAGCCCTGACGGGACGCTCGACCCGGACACCTTC. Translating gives CASSPDGTLDPDTF.

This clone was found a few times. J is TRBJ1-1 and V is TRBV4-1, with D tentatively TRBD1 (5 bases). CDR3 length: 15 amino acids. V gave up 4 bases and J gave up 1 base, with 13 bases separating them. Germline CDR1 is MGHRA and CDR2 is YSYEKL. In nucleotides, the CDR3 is TGCGCCAGCAGCCCCCATCAGACAGAGAACACTGAAGCTTTCTTT. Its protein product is CASSPHQTENTEAFF.

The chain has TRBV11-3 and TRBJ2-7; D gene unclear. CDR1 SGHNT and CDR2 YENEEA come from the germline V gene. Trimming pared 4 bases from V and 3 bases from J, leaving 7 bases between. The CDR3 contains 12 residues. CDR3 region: CASSSIFYEQYF. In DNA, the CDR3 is TGTGCCAGCAGCTCCATCTTCTACGAGCAGTACTTC.

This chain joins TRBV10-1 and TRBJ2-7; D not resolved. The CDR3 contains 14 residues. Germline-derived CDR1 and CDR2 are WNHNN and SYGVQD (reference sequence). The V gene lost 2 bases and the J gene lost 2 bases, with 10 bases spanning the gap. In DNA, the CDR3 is TGCGCCAGCAGTGAGCGGACGAATACCTACGAGCAGTACTTC. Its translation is CASSERTNTYEQYF.

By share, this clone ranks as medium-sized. Here the CDR3 DNA reads TGTGCCAGCAGCTTAAGGAACAGGGAAAACGAGCAGTACTTC. It yields the protein CASSLRNRENEQYF. The V and J genes are TRBV7-8 and TRBJ2-7; possibly TRBD1 for D (6 bases). The CDR3 totals 14 residues. Germline CDR1 reads SGHVS; CDR2 reads FQNEAQ. Trimming stripped 2 bases from V and 5 bases from J, with 13 bases between.

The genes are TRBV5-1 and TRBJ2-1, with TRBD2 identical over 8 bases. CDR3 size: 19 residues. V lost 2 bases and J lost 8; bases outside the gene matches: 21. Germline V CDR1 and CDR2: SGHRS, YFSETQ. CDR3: CASSLQGALIVAGRHEQFF. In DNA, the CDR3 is TGCGCCAGCAGCTTACAGGGTGCCCTTATAGTAGCGGGAAGGCATGAGCAGTTCTTC.

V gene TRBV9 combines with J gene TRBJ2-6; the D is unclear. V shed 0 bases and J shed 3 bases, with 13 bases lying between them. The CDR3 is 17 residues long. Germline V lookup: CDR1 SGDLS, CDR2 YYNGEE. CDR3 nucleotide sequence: TGTGCCAGCAGCGTAGAAAAGACCTTCGGTGGGGCCAACGTCCTGACTTTC. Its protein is CASSVEKTFGGANVLTF.

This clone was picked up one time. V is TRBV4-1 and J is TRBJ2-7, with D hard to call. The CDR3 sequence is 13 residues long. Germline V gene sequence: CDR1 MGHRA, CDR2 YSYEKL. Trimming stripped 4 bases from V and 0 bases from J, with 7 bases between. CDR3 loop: CASSPPNSYEQYF. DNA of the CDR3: TGCGCCAGCAGCCCCCCAAACTCCTACGAGCAGTACTTC.

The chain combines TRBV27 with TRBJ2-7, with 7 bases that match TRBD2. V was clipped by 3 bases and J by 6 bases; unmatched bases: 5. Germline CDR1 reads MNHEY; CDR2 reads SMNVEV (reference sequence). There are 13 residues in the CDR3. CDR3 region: CASSLGGISEQYF. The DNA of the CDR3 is TGTGCCAGCAGTTTGGGGGGGATCTCCGAGCAGTACTTC.